Here is one T cell receptor beta chain with its context. Antigen unknown. The CDR3 has 15 amino acids. Trimming cost V 2 bases and J 5 bases, with 12 bases left between them. The record originates from a study of cytotoxic CD8 clonotypes in ibrutinib-treated CLL. Turning to the study itself: Investigators reported about 24 partial and 2 complete responses; after median approximately 74 months, roughly 15 patients remained remitted and about 12 progressed.

Overall study results and limits: In sustained-remission versus progressing patients, sampling times differed. The clonality rise at ibrutinib response reflected private clonotype expansion. Patients showed higher baseline clonality than age-matched healthy donors, and it tracked circulating CD8+ T-cell counts.

Sequenced by immunoSEQ multiplex PCR; TCRdb stores in-frame clones only, minus some. This sample has 20,000 to 30,000 clones, with 70% to 75% found just once. The source is a human donor with chronic lymphocytic leukemia. The rearrangement links TRBV6-7 to TRBJ2-2; D remains unclear. TRBV6-7 is noted as an ORF with a role that remains uncertain. The input for sequencing was PBMCs, taken after 12 months of ibrutinib treatment. CDR3 DNA sequence: TGTGCCAGCAGTTACGATTCGGAAGGGACCGGGGAGCTGTTTTTT. Translation: CASSYDSEGTGELFF.